The following is a T cell receptor beta chain sequence with its context. Other DNA sequences from this sample encode an identical CDR3 as well. In the study's own analysis: The authors estimated nucleated cell counts from reference gene primer amplification. TCRdb's table, derived via immunoSEQ multiplex PCR, lists solely in-frame clones and lacks some. That table gives V, J and clone size, and the DNA gave D and trimming. The data show 45,000 to 70,000 clones, around 81% seen once. These data originate in a study of blood T cell repertoires in COVID-19. Study information: Specimens from acute and convalescent COVID-19 originated in the United States, Italy and Spain. Sources were T cells, B-cell-depleted T cells, or PBMCs; the material itself was cDNA or gDNA.

Germline-derived CDR1 and CDR2 are KGHDR and SFDVKD. Trimming cost V 3 bases and J 0 bases; bases outside gene matches: 5. The CDR3 runs 17 residues. Specimen: peripheral blood. This chain joins TRBV24-1 and TRBJ2-1; 9 nucleotides line up with TRBD2. This TCR derives from a man aged 55 to 70 with acute or convalescent COVID-19. In DNA form, the CDR3 reads TGTGCCACCAGTGATCCGAGCGGGGGGAGCTCCTACAATGAGCAGTTCTTC. It codes for CATSDPSGGSSYNEQFF.